These T cell receptor beta chains were read from a single sample in a study of T cells in Graves' hyperthyroidism and ophthalmopathy. MiXCR was run by TCRdb on the multiplex PCR reads, yielding one entry per CDR3 protein. The table includes almost 500,000 distinct CDR3 sequences, approximately 23% detected once. The specimen sequenced was blood. Source of these receptors: a woman in her 70s with Graves' ophthalmopathy. CDR3s leave out the opening cysteine and the closing phenylalanine or tryptophan. A D gene is named only where the DNA matches it firmly.

cdr3_aa d_call j_call v_call
SATNLGLAGDEQY TRBD2 TRBJ2-7 TRBV20-1
SARGAWDPSTRDGYT - TRBJ1-2 TRBV20-1
ASSPPGPSSPLH - TRBJ1-6 TRBV5-4
ASTKPGQGIGGNQPQH TRBD1 TRBJ1-5 TRBV28
ASSPSGSAHEQY TRBD2 TRBJ2-7 TRBV3-1
ASSPTQYNEQF - TRBJ2-1 TRBV18
ASTDRRLNTEAF - TRBJ1-1 TRBV19
ASSLGSFQETQY - TRBJ2-5 TRBV12-3/TRBV12-4
AIISTPGTEAF - TRBJ1-1 TRBV10-3
ASSLAGPNGEKLF - TRBJ1-4 TRBV12-3/TRBV12-4
ASLHSYWVSREPTNTGELF TRBD2 TRBJ2-2 TRBV6-1
ASTGTGGEQF TRBD1 TRBJ2-1 TRBV27
ASQEASGTAGEQY TRBD2 TRBJ2-7 TRBV5-1
ASSLLAGGHGYT TRBD1 TRBJ1-2 TRBV11-2
ASSLTGRGQGLTGYT TRBD1 TRBJ1-2 TRBV7-9
ASSFYRDRTTNEKLF TRBD1 TRBJ1-4 TRBV28
ASRDRGTDTQY TRBD1 TRBJ2-3 TRBV2
ASSQELAGGREQY TRBD2 TRBJ2-7 TRBV4-1
ASSERTLNEKLF - TRBJ1-4 TRBV19
ASSYGTGGFRGNTDTQY TRBD1 TRBJ2-3 TRBV7-9
ASSLRDRVNTGELF TRBD1 TRBJ2-2 TRBV5-1
ASSLGRGPYQETQY - TRBJ2-5 TRBV7-9
SVGWGRNQPQH - TRBJ1-5 TRBV29-1
ASRITGNTGELF - TRBJ2-2 TRBV12-3/TRBV12-4
SARGGGAGVWETQY - TRBJ2-5 TRBV20-1
ASSYDRAEAF TRBD1 TRBJ1-1 TRBV18